This T cell receptor beta chain emerged from a study of cytomegalovirus exposure and HLA in healthy donors. About this clone itself: A read error may account for a junction end that differs from germline.

Profiling relied on immunoSEQ multiplex PCR, and the TCRdb table lists in-frame clones only, not all of them. The repertoire holds 150,000 to 200,000 clones, with approximately 84% as singletons. Germline V gene data show CDR1 as KGHSH and CDR2 as LQKENI. This CDR3 comprises 13 residues. Sample: PBMCs. The sequence was obtained from a woman aged 18-35 years in good health and CMV-seropositive. The chain employs TRBV18 and TRBJ1-6; D call uncertain. Written as DNA, the CDR3 is TGTGCCAGCTCACCGAGTCGTAATCCACCCCTCCACTTT. It encodes CASSPSRNPPLHF.